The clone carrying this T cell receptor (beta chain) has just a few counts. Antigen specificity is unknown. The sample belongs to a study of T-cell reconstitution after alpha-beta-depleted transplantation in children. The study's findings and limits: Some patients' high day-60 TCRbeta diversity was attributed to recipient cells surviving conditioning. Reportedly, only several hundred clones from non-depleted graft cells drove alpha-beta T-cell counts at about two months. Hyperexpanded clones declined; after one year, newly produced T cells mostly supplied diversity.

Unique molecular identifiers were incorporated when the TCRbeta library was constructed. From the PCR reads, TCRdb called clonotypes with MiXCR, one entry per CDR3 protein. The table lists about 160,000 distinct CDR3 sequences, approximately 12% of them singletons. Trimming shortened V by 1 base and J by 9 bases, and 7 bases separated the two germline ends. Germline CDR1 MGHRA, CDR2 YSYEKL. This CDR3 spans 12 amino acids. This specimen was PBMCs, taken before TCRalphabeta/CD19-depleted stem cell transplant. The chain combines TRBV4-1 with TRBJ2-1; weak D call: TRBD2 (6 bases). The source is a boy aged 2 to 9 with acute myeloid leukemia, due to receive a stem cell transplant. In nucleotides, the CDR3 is TGCGCCAGCAGCCAAGGCGGGGCTGAGCAGTTCTTC. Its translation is CASSQGGAEQFF.